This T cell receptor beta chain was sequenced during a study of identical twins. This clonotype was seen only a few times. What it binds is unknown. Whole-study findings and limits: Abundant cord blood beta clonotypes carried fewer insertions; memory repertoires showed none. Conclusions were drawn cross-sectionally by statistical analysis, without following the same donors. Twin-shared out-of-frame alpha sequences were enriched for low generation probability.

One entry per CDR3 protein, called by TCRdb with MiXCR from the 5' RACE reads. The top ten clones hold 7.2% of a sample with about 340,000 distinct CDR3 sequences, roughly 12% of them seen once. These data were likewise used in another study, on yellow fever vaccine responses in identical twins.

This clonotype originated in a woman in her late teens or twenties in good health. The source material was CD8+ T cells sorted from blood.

This CDR3 reads CSARDQEREVGEQYF. In nucleotides, the CDR3 is TGCAGTGCTAGAGATCAGGAGCGGGAGGTTGGCGAGCAGTACTTC. V gene TRBV20-1 combines with J gene TRBJ2-7; TRBD2 aligns across 9 bases. V lost 0 bases and J lost 6; bases outside the gene matches: 9. The CDR3 extends over 15 amino acids. Germline V CDR1 and CDR2: DFQATT, SNEGSKA (reference sequence).